The rows below give T cell receptor beta chains drawn from one sample of a study of T cells after yellow fever vaccination. TCRdb called the 5' RACE reads again in MiXCR, with one record for every CDR3 protein. The table shows 250,000 or so distinct CDR3 sequences, with 6% to 8% occurring only once. Sequenced here: CD4+ T cells sorted from PBMCs, sampled on the day of the yellow fever booster vaccination. The receptor source for this set is a young man who received the YFV17D yellow fever vaccine. Each CDR3 is given with its conserved first and last residue. D genes are given only for firm matches. Only part of the rows carry a size: once, few, many, or a class if the clone is expanded.

>.|many|TRBV28|11|TRBJ2-2
TGTGCCAGCATTCAAAATGGGGAGCTGTTTTTT
CASIQNGELFF
>.|many|TRBV5-1|14|TRBJ2-7
TGCGCCAGCAGCTTAACGGGAGACTCCTACGAGCAGTACTTC
CASSLTGDSYEQYF
>.|many|TRBV20-1|14|TRBJ1-4
TGCAGTGCTAGACCGTCATCAACTAATGAAAAACTGTTTTTT
CSARPSSTNEKLFF
>TRBD2|few|TRBV19|14|TRBJ2-1
TGTGCCAGTGGACTAGCGGGAGGTAGCAATGAGCAGTTCTTC
CASGLAGGSNEQFF
>TRBD1|many|TRBV27|14|TRBJ2-3
TGTGCCAGCAGTATGGACAGGCGCCCAGATACGCAGTATTTT
CASSMDRRPDTQYF
>.|many|TRBV7-2|13|TRBJ2-7
TGTGCCAGCGGCAGGGACCTTACCTACGAGCAGTACTTC
CASGRDLTYEQYF
>.|many|TRBV5-1|13|TRBJ2-3
TGCGCCAGCACCGACGAGAGCACAGATACGCAGTATTTT
CASTDESTDTQYF
>.|few|TRBV12-3/TRBV12-4|14|TRBJ1-5
TGTGCCAGCAGTTTAGTAACTGATGGGCAGCCCCAGCATTTT
CASSLVTDGQPQHF
>.|.|TRBV7-3|14|TRBJ2-1
TGTGCCAGCAGCTTAGCCCCAGGGGACGATGAGCAGTTCTTC
CASSLAPGDDEQFF
>TRBD1|.|TRBV10-3|15|TRBJ2-3
TGTGCCATCGGGGACAGGATCAGGGGCACAGATACGCAGTATTTT
CAIGDRIRGTDTQYF
>.|many|TRBV12-3/TRBV12-4|12|TRBJ2-7
TGTGCCAGTACCGGACGGGGTTACGAGCAGTACTTC
CASTGRGYEQYF
>.|many|TRBV7-3|13|TRBJ2-3
TGTGCCAGCAGCATCTTCCCGTCAGATACGCAGTATTTT
CASSIFPSDTQYF
>TRBD1|.|TRBV9|14|TRBJ2-2
TGTGCCAGCAAGAAAAACAGGGGATCCGGGGAGCTGTTTTTT
CASKKNRGSGELFF
>TRBD2|many|TRBV10-3|12|TRBJ2-7
TGTGCCATCAGCGCGACTAGCGGCGAGCAGTACTTC
CAISATSGEQYF
>TRBD2|many|TRBV20-1|13|TRBJ2-3
TGCAGTGCTACCGGACTAGGCACAGATACGCAGTATTTT
CSATGLGTDTQYF
>.|.|TRBV18|14|TRBJ2-7
TGTGCCAGCTCCCACGGACAGCTTAATTACGAGCAGTACTTC
CASSHGQLNYEQYF
>.|many|TRBV28|12|TRBJ1-2
TGTGCCAGCAGTTTAAGGGTTGGTGGCTACACCTTC
CASSLRVGGYTF
>TRBD2|.|TRBV20-1|14|TRBJ2-1
TGCAGTGCCGTGGGGAGGGAGATATCTAATGAGCAGTTCTTC
CSAVGREISNEQFF
>TRBD1|.|TRBV19|14|TRBJ2-2
TGTGCCAGTAGGGGACAGCAGAACACCGGGGAGCTGTTTTTT
CASRGQQNTGELFF
>.|few|TRBV9|16|TRBJ2-2
TGTGCCAGCAGCGTAGGAGGACAGCTTAACACCGGGGAGCTGTTTTTT
CASSVGGQLNTGELFF
>TRBD2|few|TRBV3-1|19|TRBJ2-1
TGTGCCAGCACCCCAAGCGGACTAGCGGGAGTAGGTTCCTACAATGAGCAGTTCTTC
CASTPSGLAGVGSYNEQFF
>TRBD2|few|TRBV4-3|17|TRBJ2-5
TGCGCCAGCAGTCGAGATAGAGCGGGAGGTAGCCAAGAGACCCAGTACTTC
CASSRDRAGGSQETQYF
>TRBD2|few|TRBV12-3/TRBV12-4|14|TRBJ2-3
TGTGCCAGTCGGGCCGGCGGGGGGACAGATACGCAGTATTTT
CASRAGGGTDTQYF